The clone carrying this T cell receptor (beta chain) showed up just a few times. Its antigen is unidentified. This sample was included in a study of response to subunit inactivated influenza vaccine. Study observations and caveats: Few additional T cells are recruited per seasonal influenza vaccination, authors suggested.

CDR1 is SGHVS and CDR2 is FNYEAQ in the germline V gene. The V end lost 2 bases, the J end lost 4 bases, and 5 bases lay between the germline ends. The CDR3 is made up of 13 amino acids. TCRdb ran MiXCR on the RT-PCR reads and lists one entry per CDR3 protein. The sample lists about 650,000 distinct CDR3 sequences; 15% to 18% were seen once. Sequences were derived from PBMCs from blood, sampled about 12 days after vaccination. This clonotype originated in a man in his fifties or sixties who received an inactivated influenza vaccine. V usage is TRBV7-6 and J usage is TRBJ2-2; D is uncertain. CDR3 in DNA: TGTGCCAGCAGCTTAAGAATCACCGGGGAGCTGTTTTTT. It translates to CASSLRITGELFF.